The subject of this entry is one TCR beta chain. Antigen unknown. The data stem from a study of CD8+ T cells in alopecia areata. Overall study findings and caveats: More clonal than normal scalp was lesional scalp, particularly alopecia totalis/universalis. Among the cells sequenced in scalp samples are also the resident alphabeta T cells of normal skin.

Extraction of RNA preceded its reverse transcription into cDNA, which served as the sequencing template. Sequenced by immunoSEQ multiplex PCR; TCRdb stores in-frame clones only, minus some. The sample shows roughly 120,000 clones, roughly 66% of them seen only once. The CDR3 consists of 13 residues. Germline V lookup: CDR1 GTSNPN, CDR2 SVGIG (reference sequence). V shed 1 base and J shed 5 bases, with 11 bases lying between them. Isolation of CD4+ and CD8+ T cells from PBMCs was achieved by sorting. The chain recombines TRBV30 with TRBJ1-2, with D hard to call. This TCR was recovered from a human donor in good health. Source material: CD4+ T cells sorted from blood. The CDR3 reads CAWSASSGYGYTF. Here the CDR3 DNA reads TGTGCCTGGAGTGCATCTAGCGGGTATGGCTACACCTTC.